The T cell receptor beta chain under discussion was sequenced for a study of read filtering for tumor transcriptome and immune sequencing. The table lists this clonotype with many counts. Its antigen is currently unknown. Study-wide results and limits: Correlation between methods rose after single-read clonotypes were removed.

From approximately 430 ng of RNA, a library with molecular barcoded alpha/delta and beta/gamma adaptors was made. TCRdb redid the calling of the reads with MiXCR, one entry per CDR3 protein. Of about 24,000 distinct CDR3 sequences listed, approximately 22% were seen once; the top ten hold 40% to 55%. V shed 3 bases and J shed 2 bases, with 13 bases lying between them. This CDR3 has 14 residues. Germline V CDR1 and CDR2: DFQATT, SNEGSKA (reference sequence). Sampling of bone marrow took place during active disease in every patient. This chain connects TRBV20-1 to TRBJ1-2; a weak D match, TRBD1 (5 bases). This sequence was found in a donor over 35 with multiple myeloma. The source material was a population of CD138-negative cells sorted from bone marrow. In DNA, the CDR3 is TGCAGTGCTAGGGGTGGGACGGTGAACTATGGCTACACCTTC. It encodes CSARGGTVNYGYTF.